Detailed here is one T cell receptor beta chain. Its antigen is currently not known. Base quality data are lacking; no much larger clone is found one base away. Participants in the prospective study were enrolled through a virtual design, were aged 18 to 89 years, and lived in about two dozen United States geographic areas. In the prospective study, cohorts were assigned on the basis of participant-reported clinical history obtained from a screening survey and a study questionnaire. Mobile phlebotomists in the prospective study collected whole blood, serum and a nasopharyngeal or oropharyngeal swab from every participant. Over an approximately two-month period, participants in the prospective study had the option of providing additional blood draws and questionnaires. Before DNA extraction, prospective study blood samples were shipped either frozen or at room temperature. The CDR3 numbers 16 residues from cysteine through phenylalanine. Only the CDR3 DNA stays, 48 bases, in frame from base 1. Trimmed from V: 1 base; trimmed from J: 2 bases; junction bases lacking a gene match: 1. The germline V gene encodes CDR1 SEHNR and CDR2 FQNEAQ (reference sequence).

The sample comes from a study of blood T cell repertoires in COVID-19 (dated by TCRdb to the early 2020s). As for the study more broadly: Samples covering the acute and convalescent phases of COVID-19 were provided by collaborators in the United States, Italy and Spain. The prospective study material was composed of cDNA or gDNA derived from T cells, B-cell-depleted T cells, or PBMCs. Subjects who had been exposed to COVID-19, were actively infected with it, or had recovered from it provided the deeply sampled blood TCRbeta repertoires that made up the dataset. The repertoires were made available in a free public database intended to serve as a resource for research on the immune response to SARS-CoV-2. The samples were drawn from the first 160 participants of the ongoing ImmuneRACE study and from roughly 1,300 subjects provided by 6 global collaborators. The sample metadata nearly always contained a de-identified subject ID, COVID-19 status, age in years and sex. HLA class I and class II types, where available, came from metadata supplied by the sample provider rather than from assay-based typing. Findings and caveats that apply to the study as a whole: The amount of clinical and demographic metadata varied by source and participant and was provided uncurated.

TCRbeta CDR3 regions were amplified from genomic DNA by means of the immunoSEQ Assay, a bias-controlled multiplex PCR. Processing in the source paper ran as follows. Nucleated cell counts per sample were estimated from amplification of reference gene primers within the assay. Sequence reads were collapsed and filtered to measure the absolute abundance of every unique TCRbeta CDR3 rearrangement. Productive Simpson clonality was computed per sample as the square root of Simpson's diversity index over productive rearrangements. This immuneACCESS table, as held by TCRdb, lists in-frame sequences with V and J called but not all clones. Of the missing ones, under half trace to an unresolved V gene in checked studies; the others have no known cause. V and J calls and clone size are copied from that table; D and trimming were computed from the DNA. The sample yields approximately 180,000 clones; about 90% were counted once. 1% to 1.5% of the sample is taken by the ten largest.

This chain joins TRBV7-9 to TRBJ2-1; 11 bases in between match TRBD2. This TCR came from a human donor with acute COVID-19. The donor label of this sample is uncertain. Source material: PBMCs or T cells enriched from blood (not recorded which). The sequenced DNA: TGTGCCAGCAGCTTAGGACTAGCGGGGACCTACAATGAGCAGTTCTTC. It specifies CASSLGLAGTYNEQFF.